This T cell receptor (beta chain) was identified in a study of blood T cell repertoires in COVID-19 (dated by TCRdb to 2020 to 2021). General notes on the study: Collaborator samples came from the United States, Italy and Spain and covered acute and convalescent phases of COVID-19. The dataset comprised deeply sampled blood TCRbeta repertoires from subjects exposed to, actively infected with, or recovered from COVID-19. The prospective study material was composed of cDNA or gDNA derived from T cells, B-cell-depleted T cells, or PBMCs. Where HLA class I and class II types were available, the types were taken from metadata supplied by the sample provider, not from assay-based typing. A freely available public database, intended as a resource for researchers studying the immune response to SARS-CoV-2, is where the repertoires were released. The samples were drawn from the first 160 participants of the ongoing ImmuneRACE study and from 1,200 or so subjects provided by 6 global collaborators. A de-identified subject ID, COVID-19 status, age in years and sex were almost always included in the sample metadata.

For this clone: Its antigen is still unknown. No qualities accompany the bases; no much larger clone lies one base away.

Results and caveats for the whole study, not just this receptor: How much clinical and demographic metadata was included differed by source and by participant, and the metadata was provided uncurated.

The immunoSEQ Assay, a bias-controlled multiplex PCR, was used to amplify TCRbeta CDR3 regions from genomic DNA. The authors processed their data as follows. The number of nucleated cells in each sample was estimated by amplification of reference gene primers within the assay. To quantify the absolute abundance of each unique TCRbeta CDR3 rearrangement, sequence reads were collapsed and filtered. For each sample, productive Simpson clonality was calculated as the square root of Simpson's diversity index across productive rearrangements. TCRdb's version of the immuneACCESS table is confined to in-frame rearrangements and falls short of the full clone set. An unresolved V gene accounts for under half of the shortfall where checked; the remainder is of unknown origin. The D gene and trimming were derived from the DNA, and the V and J assignments and clone size from that table. The sample yields under 300,000 clones; around 86% were counted once. The ten top clones hold less than 1% of the sample.

Another Seattle source contributed samples from volunteer blood donors who had recovered from COVID-19. Each collaborating institution followed its own protocols to collect whole blood in K2EDTA tubes. For TCRbeta analysis, collaborators shipped samples in one of three forms: frozen whole blood, isolated PBMCs, or DNA extracted from either of those sample types. Its CDR3 holds 11 amino acids, cysteine through phenylalanine. Of the read, only the CDR3 DNA is kept; its 33 bases are in frame from base 1. The junction shows trimming of 4 bases on V and 7 bases on J, plus 8 bases between the germline ends.

This receptor was identified in a woman aged 40 to 55 who had recovered from COVID-19. This chain is built from TRBV12-3 or TRBV12-4 and TRBJ2-7; there is no confident call for the D gene. Sequencing was performed on peripheral blood. Here the CDR3 is given as CASSSHLEQYF. The DNA is TGTGCCAGCAGTTCCCACTTAGAGCAGTACTTC.